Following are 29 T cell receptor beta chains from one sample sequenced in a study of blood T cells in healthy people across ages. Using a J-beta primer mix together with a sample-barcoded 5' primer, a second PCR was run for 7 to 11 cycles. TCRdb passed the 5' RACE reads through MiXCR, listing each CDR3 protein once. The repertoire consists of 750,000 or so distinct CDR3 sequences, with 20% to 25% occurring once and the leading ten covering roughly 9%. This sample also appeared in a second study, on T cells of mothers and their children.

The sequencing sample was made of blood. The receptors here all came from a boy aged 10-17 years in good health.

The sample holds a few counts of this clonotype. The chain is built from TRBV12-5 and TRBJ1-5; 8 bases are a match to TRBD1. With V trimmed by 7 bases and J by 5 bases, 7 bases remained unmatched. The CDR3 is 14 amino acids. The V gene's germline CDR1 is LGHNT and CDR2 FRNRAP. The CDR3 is CASDVGQAYQPQHF. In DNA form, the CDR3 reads TGTGCTAGTGACGTGGGACAGGCCTATCAGCCCCAGCATTTT.

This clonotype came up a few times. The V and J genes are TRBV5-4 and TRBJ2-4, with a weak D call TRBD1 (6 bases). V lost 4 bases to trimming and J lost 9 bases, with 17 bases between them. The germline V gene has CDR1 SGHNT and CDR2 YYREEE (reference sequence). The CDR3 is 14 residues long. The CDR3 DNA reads TGTGCCAGCAGCATTGAGTCAGGGGAAGGCATTCAGTACTTC. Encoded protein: CASSIESGEGIQYF.

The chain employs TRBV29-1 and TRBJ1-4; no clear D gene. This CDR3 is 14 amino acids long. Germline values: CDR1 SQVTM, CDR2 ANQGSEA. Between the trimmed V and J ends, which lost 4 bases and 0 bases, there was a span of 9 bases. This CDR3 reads CSVGEYATNEKLFF. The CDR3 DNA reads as TGCAGCGTTGGCGAATACGCAACTAATGAAAAACTGTTTTTT. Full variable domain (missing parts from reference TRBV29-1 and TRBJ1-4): SAVISQKPSRDICQRGTSLTIQCQVDSQVTMMFWYRQQPGQSLTLIATANQGSEATYESGFVIDKFPISRPNLTFSTLTVSNMSPEDSSIYLCSVGEYATNEKLFFGSGTQLSVL.

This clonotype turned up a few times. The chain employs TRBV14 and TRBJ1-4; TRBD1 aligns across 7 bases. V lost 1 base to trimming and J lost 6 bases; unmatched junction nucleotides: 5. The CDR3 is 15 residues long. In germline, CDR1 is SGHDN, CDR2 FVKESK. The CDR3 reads CASSQGGTAYEKLFF. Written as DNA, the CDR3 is TGTGCCAGCAGCCAAGGGGGGACAGCTTATGAAAAACTGTTTTTT.

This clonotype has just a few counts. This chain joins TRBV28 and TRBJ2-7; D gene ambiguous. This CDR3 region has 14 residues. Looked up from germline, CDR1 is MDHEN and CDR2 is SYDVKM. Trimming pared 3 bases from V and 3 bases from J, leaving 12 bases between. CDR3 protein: CASSFRAARYEQYF. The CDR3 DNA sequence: TGTGCCAGCAGTTTTAGGGCGGCCCGCTACGAGCAGTACTTC. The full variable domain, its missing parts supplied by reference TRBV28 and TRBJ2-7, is DVKVTQSSRYLVKRTGEKVFLECVQDMDHENMFWYRQDPGLGLRLIYFSYDVKMKEKGDIPEGYSVSREKKERFSLILESASTNQTSMYLCASSFRAARYEQYFGPGTRLTVT.

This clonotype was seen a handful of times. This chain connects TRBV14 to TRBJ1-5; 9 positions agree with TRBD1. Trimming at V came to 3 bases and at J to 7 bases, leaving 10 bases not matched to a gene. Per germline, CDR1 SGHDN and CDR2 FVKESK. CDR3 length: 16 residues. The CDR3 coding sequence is TGTGCCAGCAGCCATCCTTGGGACAGGGAGAGCCAGCCCCAGCATTTT. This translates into CASSHPWDRESQPQHF.

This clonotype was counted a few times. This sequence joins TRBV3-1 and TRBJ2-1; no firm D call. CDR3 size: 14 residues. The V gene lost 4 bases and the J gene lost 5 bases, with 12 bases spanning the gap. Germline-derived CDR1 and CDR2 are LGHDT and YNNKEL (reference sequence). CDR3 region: CASSPPSSDNEQFF. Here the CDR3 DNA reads TGTGCCAGCAGCCCGCCATCTTCCGACAATGAGCAGTTCTTC.

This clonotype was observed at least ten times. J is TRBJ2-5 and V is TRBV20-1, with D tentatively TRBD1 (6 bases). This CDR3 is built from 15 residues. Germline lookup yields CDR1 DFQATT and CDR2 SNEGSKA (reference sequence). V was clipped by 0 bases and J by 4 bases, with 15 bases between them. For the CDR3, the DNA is TGCAGTGCTAGAGATTTACGCGCCAGGGGAGAGACCCAGTACTTC. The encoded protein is CSARDLRARGETQYF.

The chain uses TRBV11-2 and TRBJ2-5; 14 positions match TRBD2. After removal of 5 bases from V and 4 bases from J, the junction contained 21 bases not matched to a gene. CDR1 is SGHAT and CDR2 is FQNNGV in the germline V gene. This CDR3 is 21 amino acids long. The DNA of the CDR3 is TGTGCCAGCAGCCTGGTAGGGACTAGCGGGAGTACGTATGGGGACGGAGAGACCCAGTACTTC. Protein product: CASSLVGTSGSTYGDGETQYF.

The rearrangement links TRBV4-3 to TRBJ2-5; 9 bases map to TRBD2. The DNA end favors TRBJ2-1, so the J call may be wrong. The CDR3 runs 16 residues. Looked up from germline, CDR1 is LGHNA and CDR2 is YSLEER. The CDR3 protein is CASSQGAGGLMDEQFF. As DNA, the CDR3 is TGCGCCAGCAGCCAGGGGGCGGGGGGGCTAATGGATGAGCAGTTCTTC.

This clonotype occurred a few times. CDR3 in DNA: TGTGCCAGCAGTTTATGGCGGGAGGGTAGGTACGAGCAGTACTTC. This encodes CASSLWREGRYEQYF. The chain links TRBV12-3 or TRBV12-4 to TRBJ2-7, with 9 bases fitting TRBD2. Trimming at V came to 2 bases and at J to 4 bases, leaving 6 bases not matched to a gene. The CDR3 sequence is 15 residues long.

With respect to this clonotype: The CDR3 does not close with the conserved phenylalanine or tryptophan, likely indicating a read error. The CDR3 region has the DNA TGTGCCAGCAGCCTCGGGACGACTAGCACAGATACGCAGTATCTT. The encoded protein is CASSLGTTSTDTQYL. The J gene is TRBJ2-3, the V gene TRBV11-2, with D perhaps matching TRBD1 or TRBD2 (5 bases each). Trimming took off 5 bases at V and 0 bases at J, with 12 bases between the two ends. Germline loops: CDR1 SGHAT, CDR2 FQNNGV. The CDR3 is 15 amino acids.

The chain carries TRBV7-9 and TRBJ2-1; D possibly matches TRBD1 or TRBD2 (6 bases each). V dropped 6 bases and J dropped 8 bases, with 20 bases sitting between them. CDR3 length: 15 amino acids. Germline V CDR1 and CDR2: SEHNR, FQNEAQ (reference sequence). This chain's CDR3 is CASRYWGANADEQFF. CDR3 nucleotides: TGTGCCAGCAGATACTGGGGGGCTAACGCGGATGAGCAGTTCTTC.

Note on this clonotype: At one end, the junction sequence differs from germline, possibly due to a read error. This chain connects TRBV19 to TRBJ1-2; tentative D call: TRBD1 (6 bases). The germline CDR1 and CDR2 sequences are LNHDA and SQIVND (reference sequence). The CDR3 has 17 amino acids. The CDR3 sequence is CAISVSLTGNFLYGYTF. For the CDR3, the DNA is TGTGCCATTAGTGTCAGCCTAACAGGGAACTTCCTCTATGGCTACACCTTC.

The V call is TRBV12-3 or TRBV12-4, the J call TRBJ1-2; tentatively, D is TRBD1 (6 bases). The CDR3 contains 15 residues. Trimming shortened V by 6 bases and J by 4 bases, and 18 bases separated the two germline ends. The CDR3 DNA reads TGTGCCAGCAGATTCTACAGGGAGTGCTGCTATGGCTACACCTTC. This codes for CASRFYRECCYGYTF.

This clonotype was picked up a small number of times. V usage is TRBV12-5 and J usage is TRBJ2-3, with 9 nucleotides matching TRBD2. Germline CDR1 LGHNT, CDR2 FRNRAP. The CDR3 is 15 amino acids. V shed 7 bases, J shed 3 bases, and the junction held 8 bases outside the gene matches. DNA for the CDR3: TGTGCTAGTGCCTTAGCGGGAGATTGGACAGATACGCAGTATTTT. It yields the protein CASALAGDWTDTQYF.

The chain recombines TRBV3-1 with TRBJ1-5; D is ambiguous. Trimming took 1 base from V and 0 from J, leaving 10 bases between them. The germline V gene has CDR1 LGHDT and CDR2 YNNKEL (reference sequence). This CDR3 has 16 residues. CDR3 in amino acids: CASSQGSPYSNQPQHF. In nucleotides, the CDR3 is TGTGCCAGCAGCCAAGGGAGCCCTTATAGCAATCAGCCCCAGCATTTT.

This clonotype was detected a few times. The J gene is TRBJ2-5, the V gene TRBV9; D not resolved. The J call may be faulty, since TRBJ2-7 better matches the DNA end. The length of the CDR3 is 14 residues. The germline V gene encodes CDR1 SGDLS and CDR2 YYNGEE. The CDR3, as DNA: TGTGCCAGCAGCGTAGGATCAGGCGACCACGAGCAGTACTTC. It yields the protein CASSVGSGDHEQYF.

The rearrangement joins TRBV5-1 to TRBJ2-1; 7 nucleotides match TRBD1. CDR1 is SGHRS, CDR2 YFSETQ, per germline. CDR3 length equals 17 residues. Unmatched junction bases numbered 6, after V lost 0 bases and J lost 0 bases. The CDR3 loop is CASSLGQGQSSYNEQFF. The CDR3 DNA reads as TGCGCCAGCAGCTTGGGACAGGGCCAGAGCTCCTACAATGAGCAGTTCTTC. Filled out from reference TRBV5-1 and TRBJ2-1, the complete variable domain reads KAGVTQTPRYLIKTRGQQVTLSCSPISGHRSVSWYQQTPGQGLQFLFEYFSETQRNKGNFPGRFSGRQFSNSRSEMNVSTLELGDSALYLCASSLGQGQSSYNEQFFGPGTRLTVL.

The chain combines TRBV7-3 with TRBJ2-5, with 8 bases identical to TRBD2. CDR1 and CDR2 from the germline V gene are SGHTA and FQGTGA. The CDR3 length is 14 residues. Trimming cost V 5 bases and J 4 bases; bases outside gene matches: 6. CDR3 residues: CASSRVAGLETQYF. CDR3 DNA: TGTGCCAGCAGCCGTGTAGCGGGGCTAGAGACCCAGTACTTC.

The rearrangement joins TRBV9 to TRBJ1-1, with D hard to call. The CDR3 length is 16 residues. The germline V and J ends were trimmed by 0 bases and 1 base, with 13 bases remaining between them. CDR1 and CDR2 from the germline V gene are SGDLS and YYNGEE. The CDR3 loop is CASSVGFSDENTEAFF. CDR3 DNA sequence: TGTGCCAGCAGCGTAGGGTTCAGCGATGAGAACACTGAAGCTTTCTTT. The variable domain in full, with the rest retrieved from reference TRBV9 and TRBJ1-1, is DSGVTQTPKHLITATGQRVTLRCSPRSGDLSVYWYQQSLDQGLQFLIQYYNGEERAKGNILERFSAQQFPDLHSELNLSSLELGDSALYFCASSVGFSDENTEAFFGQGTRLTVV.

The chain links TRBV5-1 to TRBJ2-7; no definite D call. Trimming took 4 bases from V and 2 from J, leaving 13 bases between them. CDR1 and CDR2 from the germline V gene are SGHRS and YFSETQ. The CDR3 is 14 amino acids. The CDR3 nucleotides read TGCGCCAGCAGCCCCATGACGGGCACCTACGAGCAGTACTTC. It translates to CASSPMTGTYEQYF.

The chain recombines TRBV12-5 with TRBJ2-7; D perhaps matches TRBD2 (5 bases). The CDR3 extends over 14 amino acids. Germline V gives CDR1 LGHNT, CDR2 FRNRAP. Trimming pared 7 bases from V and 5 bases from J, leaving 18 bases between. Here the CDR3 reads CASDDGRGKDEQYF. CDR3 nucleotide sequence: TGTGCTAGTGACGATGGACGGGGTAAGGACGAGCAGTACTTC.

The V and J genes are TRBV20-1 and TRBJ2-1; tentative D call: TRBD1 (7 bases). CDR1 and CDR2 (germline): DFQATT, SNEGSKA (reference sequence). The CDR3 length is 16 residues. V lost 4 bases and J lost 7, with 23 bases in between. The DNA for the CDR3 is TGCAGTGCTACCTCTGCGGGGACAGCTTCGGATAATGAGCAGTTCTTC. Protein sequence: CSATSAGTASDNEQFF.

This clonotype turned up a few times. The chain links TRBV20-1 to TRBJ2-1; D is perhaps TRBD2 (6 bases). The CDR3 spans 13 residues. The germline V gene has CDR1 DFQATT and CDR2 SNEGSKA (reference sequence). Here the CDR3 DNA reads TGCACTCTCTCCGGGACTGGGTACAATGAGCAGTTCTTC. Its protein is CTLSGTGYNEQFF.

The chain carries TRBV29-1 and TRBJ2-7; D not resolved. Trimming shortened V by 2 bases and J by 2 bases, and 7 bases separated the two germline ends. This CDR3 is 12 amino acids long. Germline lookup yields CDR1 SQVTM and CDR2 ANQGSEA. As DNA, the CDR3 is TGCAGCGTTGAACTCAGTGCCTACGAGCAGTACTTC. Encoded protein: CSVELSAYEQYF.

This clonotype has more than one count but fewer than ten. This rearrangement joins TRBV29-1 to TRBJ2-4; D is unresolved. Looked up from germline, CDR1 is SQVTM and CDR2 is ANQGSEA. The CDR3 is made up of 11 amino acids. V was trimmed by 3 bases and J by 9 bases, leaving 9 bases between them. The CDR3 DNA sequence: TGCAGCGTTGAGGCCGAGGTCATTCAGTACTTC. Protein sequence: CSVEAEVIQYF.

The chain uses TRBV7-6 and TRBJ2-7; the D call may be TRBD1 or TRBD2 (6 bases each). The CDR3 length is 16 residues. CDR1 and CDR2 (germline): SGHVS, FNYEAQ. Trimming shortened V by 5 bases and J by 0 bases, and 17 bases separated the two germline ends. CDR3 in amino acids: CASSNDKGGSSYEQYF. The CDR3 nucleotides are TGTGCCAGCAGCAATGACAAAGGGGGGAGCTCCTACGAGCAGTACTTC. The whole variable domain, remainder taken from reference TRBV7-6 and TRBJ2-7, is GAGVSQSPRYKVTKRGQDVALRCDPISGHVSLYWYRQALGQGPEFLTYFNYEAQQDKSGLPNDRFSAERPEGSISTLTIQRTEQRDSAMYRCASSNDKGGSSYEQYFGPGTRLTVT.

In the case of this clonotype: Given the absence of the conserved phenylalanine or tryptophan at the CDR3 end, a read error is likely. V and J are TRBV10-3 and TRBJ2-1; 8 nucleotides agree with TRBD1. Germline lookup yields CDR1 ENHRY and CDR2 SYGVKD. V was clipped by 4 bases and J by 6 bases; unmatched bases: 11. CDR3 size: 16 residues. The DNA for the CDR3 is TGTGCCATCAGTGTTCCCCGACAGGGGCAAAGCAATGAGCAGTTCTCC. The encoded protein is CAISVPRQGQSNEQFS.